This TCR beta chain derives from a study of control samples from healthy donors and cancer patients. The CDR3 has 16 residues. Germline CDR1 is MDHEN and CDR2 is SYDVKM. V dropped 5 bases and J dropped 7; count of bases not matched to a gene: 11. Sequencing used immunoSEQ multiplex PCR; TCRdb keeps in-frame clones, though not all of them. This sample contains about 190,000 clones. Input material: blood. This receptor was taken from a woman in her thirties in good health. This chain joins TRBV28 and TRBJ1-5, with TRBD1 matching over 10 bases. CDR3 bases: TGTGCCAGCAGTATATCGGGACAGGGGTACCGGCAGCCCCAGCATTTT. It encodes CASSISGQGYRQPQHF. Variable domain in full (rest from reference TRBV28 and TRBJ1-5): DVKVTQSSRYLVKRTGEKVFLECVQDMDHENMFWYRQDPGLGLRLIYFSYDVKMKEKGDIPEGYSVSREKKERFSLILESASTNQTSMYLCASSISGQGYRQPQHFGDGTRLSIL.